The count of the clone carrying this TCR beta chain is one. J lost 7 bases, V lost 5 bases, and 14 bases had no gene match. This CDR3 contains 16 residues. In germline, CDR1 is SGHVS, CDR2 FQNEAQ. Generated by immunoSEQ multiplex PCR, the TCRdb table keeps only in-frame clones and is missing some. In the table there are around 140,000 clones, about 90% of which are singletons. The record originates from a study of blood T cell repertoires in COVID-19. Overall study context: From the United States, Italy and Spain came samples of acute and convalescent COVID-19.

The sequence derives from a man aged 55-75 years who had recovered from COVID-19. The sample consisted of PBMCs or T cells enriched from blood (not recorded which). V usage is TRBV7-8 and J usage is TRBJ2-7, with 10 bases that match TRBD1. CDR3 loop: CASSPTDLTGGREQYF. The CDR3 DNA follows: TGTGCCAGCAGCCCCACTGATCTGACAGGGGGCCGGGAGCAGTACTTC.